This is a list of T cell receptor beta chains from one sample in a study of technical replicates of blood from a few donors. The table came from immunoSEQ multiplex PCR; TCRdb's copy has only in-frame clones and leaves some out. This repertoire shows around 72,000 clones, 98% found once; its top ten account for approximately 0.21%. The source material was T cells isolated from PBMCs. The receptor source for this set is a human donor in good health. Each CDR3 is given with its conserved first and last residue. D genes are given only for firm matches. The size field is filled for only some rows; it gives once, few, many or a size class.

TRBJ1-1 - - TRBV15 TGTGCCACCAGCAGAGTCGGTACTGAAGCTTTCTTT CATSRVGTEAFF
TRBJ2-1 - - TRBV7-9 TGTGCCAGCAGCCTCCGCCGGGGGGCTAGCGGCTACAATGAGCAGTTCTTC CASSLRRGASGYNEQFF
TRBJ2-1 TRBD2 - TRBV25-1 TGTGCCACCAAGGGACTAGCGTTACACAATGAGCAGTTCTTC CATKGLALHNEQFF
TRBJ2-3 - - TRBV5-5 TGTGCCAGCAGCTTTGACAGGAGCACAGATACGCAGTATTTT CASSFDRSTDTQYF
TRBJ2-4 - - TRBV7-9 TGTGCCAGCAGCTTGGGCCAGGGGCAAAACATTCAGTACTTC CASSLGQGQNIQYF
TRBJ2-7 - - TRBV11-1 TGTGCCAGCAGCATAAACTCGGGAGCCCTCTACGAGCAGTACTTC CASSINSGALYEQYF
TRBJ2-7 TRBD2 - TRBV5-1 TGCGCCAGCAGCACGGGACTAGCGTCCTACGAGCAGTACTTC CASSTGLASYEQYF
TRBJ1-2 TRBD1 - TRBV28 TGTGCCAGCAGTTTCCACGGACAGGGGGCTAAGGACACCTTC CASSFHGQGAKDTF
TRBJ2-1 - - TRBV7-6 TGTGCCAGCAGCTTCCCGATGAGGGAGCAGTTCTTC CASSFPMREQFF
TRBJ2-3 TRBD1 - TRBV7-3 TGTGCCAGCAGCATAGTACCGGGACAGGGGATGATAGGCACAGATACGCAGTATTTT CASSIVPGQGMIGTDTQYF
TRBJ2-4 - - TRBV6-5 TGTGCCAGCAGTCCGTCCCTCGCCAAAAACATTCAGTACTTC CASSPSLAKNIQYF
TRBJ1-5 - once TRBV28 TGTGCCAGCAGTTTACCCCTCAATCAGCCCCAGCATTTT CASSLPLNQPQHF
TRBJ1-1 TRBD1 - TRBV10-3 TGTGCCATCATCCGGGACAGATCTCTGATTGGAGCTTTCTTT CAIIRDRSLIGAFF
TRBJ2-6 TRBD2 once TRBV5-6 TGTGCCAGCAGCCGGACCGGGGGGTTGCTTTCTGGGGCCAACGTCCTGACTTTC CASSRTGGLLSGANVLTF
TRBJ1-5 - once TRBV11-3 TGTGCCAGAGTAGTAAATCAGCCCCAGCATTTT CARVVNQPQHF
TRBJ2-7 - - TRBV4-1 TGCGCCAGCAGCCAAGATATTCGGGGGACCTACGAGCAGTACTTC CASSQDIRGTYEQYF
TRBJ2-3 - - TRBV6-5 TGTGCCAGCAGTTACCGACTTGGCGGAAGCACAGATACGCAGTATTTT CASSYRLGGSTDTQYF
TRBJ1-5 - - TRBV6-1 TGTGCCAGCAGTGAAGAGAGGTGGGTCAGGGCCAATCAGCCCCAGCATTTT CASSEERWVRANQPQHF
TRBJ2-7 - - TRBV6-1 TGTGCCAGCAGGGCAACTAGCTACGAGCAGTACTTC CASRATSYEQYF
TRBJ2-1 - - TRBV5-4 TGTGTAGTGGACGGGACTAATGAGCAGTTCTTC CVVDGTNEQFF
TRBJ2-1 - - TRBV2 TGTGCCAGATTAACAGGGAACGAGCAGTTCTTC CARLTGNEQFF
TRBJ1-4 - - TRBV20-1 TGCAGTGCGCGGACTAATGAAAAACTGTTTTTT CSARTNEKLFF
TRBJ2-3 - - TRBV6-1 TGTGCCAGCAGGTCCTTAAGCACAGATACGCAGTATTTT CASRSLSTDTQYF
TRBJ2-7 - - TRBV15 TGTGCCACCAGCAGGAAGCGAGCCTTGTACGAGCAGTACTTC CATSRKRALYEQYF
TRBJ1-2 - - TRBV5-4 TGTGCCAGCAGCTTGGAGGAGGTGGGCTACACCTTC CASSLEEVGYTF
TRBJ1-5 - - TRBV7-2 TGTGCCAGCAGCTATTGGGGCTTGGGGCAGCCCCAGCATTTT CASSYWGLGQPQHF
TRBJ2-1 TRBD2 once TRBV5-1 TGCGCCAGCAGGGAGGGAGCGGGAGGGCCCAATGAGCAGTTCTTC CASREGAGGPNEQFF
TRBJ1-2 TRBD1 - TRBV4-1 TGCGCCAGCAGACGACAGGGGTTAGAGGGCTACACCTTC CASRRQGLEGYTF
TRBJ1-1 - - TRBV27 TGTGCCAGCAGCATTATGGCCCCCGGACACTTACACACTGAAGCTTTCTTT CASSIMAPGHLHTEAFF
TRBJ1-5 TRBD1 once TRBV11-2 TGTGCCAGCAGCAACGGGACAGGATATCAGCCCCAGCATTTT CASSNGTGYQPQHF
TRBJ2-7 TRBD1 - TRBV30 TGTGCCTGGATGGATCGAGGACAGGGATGGGAGCAGTACTTC CAWMDRGQGWEQYF
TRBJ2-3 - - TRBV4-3 TGCGCCAGCAGCCAAGACACGGGAAGTAACACAGATACGCAGTATTTT CASSQDTGSNTDTQYF
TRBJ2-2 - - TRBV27 TGTGCCAGCAGTTTTTTAGCCGGGGAGCTGTTTTTT CASSFLAGELFF
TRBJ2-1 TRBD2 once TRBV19 TGTGCCAGTAGTGGTATAGCGGGAGACTACAATGAGCAGTTCTTC CASSGIAGDYNEQFF
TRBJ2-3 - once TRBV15 TGTGCCACCAGCAGACTACTCAGCGGAGGAACAGATACGCAGTATTTT CATSRLLSGGTDTQYF
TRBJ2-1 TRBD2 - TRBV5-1 TGCGCCAGCAGCTGGGAGGGCCCTACCTACAATGAGCAGTTCTTC CASSWEGPTYNEQFF
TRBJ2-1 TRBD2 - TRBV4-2 TGTGCCAGCAGCCGACTAGCGGGAGCGGATGAGCAGTTCTTC CASSRLAGADEQFF
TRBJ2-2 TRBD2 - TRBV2 TGTGCCAGCAGTGAAGCGACTAGCTCGGGGGAGCTGTTTTTT CASSEATSSGELFF
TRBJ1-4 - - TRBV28 TGTGCCAGCAACCCTGCCCCAGGGGTTAATGAAAAACTGTTTTTT CASNPAPGVNEKLFF
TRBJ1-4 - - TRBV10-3 TGTGCCATCTCAAAAGCGGGGGGAACTAATGAAAAACTGTTTTTT CAISKAGGTNEKLFF
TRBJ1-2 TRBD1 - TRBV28 TGTGCCAGCAGTTGGGGACAGGCTGAAGCTAACTATGGCTACACCTTC CASSWGQAEANYGYTF
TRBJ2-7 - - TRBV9 TGTGCCAGCAGCGTACTTCCGTCTTCTACCTACGAGCAGTACTTC CASSVLPSSTYEQYF
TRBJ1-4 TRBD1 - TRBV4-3 TGCGCCAGCAGCCCGGACAGGGGTAATGAAAAACTGTTTTTT CASSPDRGNEKLFF
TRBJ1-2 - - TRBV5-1 TGCGCCAGCAGCTTGACCGCAGGGAAGGGTAACGGCTACACCTTC CASSLTAGKGNGYTF
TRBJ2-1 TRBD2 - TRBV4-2 TGTGCCAGCAGCCAAGCTGCGGGAGGGCTATACAATGAGCAGTTCTTC CASSQAAGGLYNEQFF
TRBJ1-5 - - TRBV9 TGTGCCAGCAGCGCACAGGGTGGGGGCCAGCCCCAGCATTTT CASSAQGGGQPQHF
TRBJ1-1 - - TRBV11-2 TGTGCCAGCAGCTTTCTTTCTCAGGGATCGGTGAACACTGAAGCTTTCTTT CASSFLSQGSVNTEAFF
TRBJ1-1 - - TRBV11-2 TGTGCCAGCACCCGGATACAGGGAAGTAGGAACACTGAAGCTTTCTTT CASTRIQGSRNTEAFF